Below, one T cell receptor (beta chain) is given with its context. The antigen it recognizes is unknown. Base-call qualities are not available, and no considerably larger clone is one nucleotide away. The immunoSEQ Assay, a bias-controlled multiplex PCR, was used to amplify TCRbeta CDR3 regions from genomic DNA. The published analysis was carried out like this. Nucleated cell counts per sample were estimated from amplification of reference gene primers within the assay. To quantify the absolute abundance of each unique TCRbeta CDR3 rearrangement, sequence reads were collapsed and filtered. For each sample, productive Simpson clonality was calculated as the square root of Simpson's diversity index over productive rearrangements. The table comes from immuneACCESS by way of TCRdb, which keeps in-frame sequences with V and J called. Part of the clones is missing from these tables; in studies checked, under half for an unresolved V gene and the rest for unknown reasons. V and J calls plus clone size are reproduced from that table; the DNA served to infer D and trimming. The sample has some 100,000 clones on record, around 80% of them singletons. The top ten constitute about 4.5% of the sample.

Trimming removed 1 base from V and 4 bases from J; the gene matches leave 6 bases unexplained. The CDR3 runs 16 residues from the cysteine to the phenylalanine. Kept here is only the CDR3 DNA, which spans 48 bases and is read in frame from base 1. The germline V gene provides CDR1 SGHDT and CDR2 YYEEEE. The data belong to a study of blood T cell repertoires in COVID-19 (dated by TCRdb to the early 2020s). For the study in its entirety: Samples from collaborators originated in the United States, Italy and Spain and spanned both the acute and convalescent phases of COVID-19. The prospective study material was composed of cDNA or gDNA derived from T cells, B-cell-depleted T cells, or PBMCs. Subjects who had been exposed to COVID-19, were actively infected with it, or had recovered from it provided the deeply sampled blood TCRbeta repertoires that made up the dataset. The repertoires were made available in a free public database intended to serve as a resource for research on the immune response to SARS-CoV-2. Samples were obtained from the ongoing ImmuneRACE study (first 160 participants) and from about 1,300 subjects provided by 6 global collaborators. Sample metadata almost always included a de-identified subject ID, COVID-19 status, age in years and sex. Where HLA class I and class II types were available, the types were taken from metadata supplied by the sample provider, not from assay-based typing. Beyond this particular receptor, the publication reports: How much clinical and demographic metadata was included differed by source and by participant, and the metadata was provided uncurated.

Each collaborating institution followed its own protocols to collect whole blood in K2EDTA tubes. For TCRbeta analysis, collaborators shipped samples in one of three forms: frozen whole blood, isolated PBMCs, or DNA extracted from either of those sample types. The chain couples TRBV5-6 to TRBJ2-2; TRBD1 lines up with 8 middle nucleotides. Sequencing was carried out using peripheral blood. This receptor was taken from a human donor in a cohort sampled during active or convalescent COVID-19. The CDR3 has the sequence CASSLLWTGSTGELFF. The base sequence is TGTGCCAGCAGCTTGCTCTGGACAGGGAGCACCGGGGAGCTGTTTTTT. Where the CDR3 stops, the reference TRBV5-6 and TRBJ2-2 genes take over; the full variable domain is DAGVTQSPTHLIKTRGQQVTLRCSPKSGHDTVSWYQQALGQGPQFIFQYYEEEERQRGNFPDRFSGHQFPNYSSELNVNALLLGDSALYLCASSLLWTGSTGELFFGEGSRLTVL.